This T cell receptor (beta chain) was obtained from a study of cytotoxic CD8 clonotypes in ibrutinib-treated CLL. Study-wide background: Response sampling occurred after a median roughly twelve months of treatment (range 6 to 36). Study results and limitations: Clonality measured at baseline exceeded age-matched healthy donors, tracking circulating CD8+ T-cell counts.

V was clipped by 0 bases and J by 2 bases; unmatched bases: 1. The CDR3 length is 14 residues. Looked up from germline, CDR1 is SGDLS and CDR2 is YYNGEE. Deep sequencing aimed at 1 in 200,000 to 1 in 1 million T cells' resolution. Assay used: immunoSEQ multiplex PCR; TCRdb lists only in-frame clones, some missing. The sample has about 20,000 clones, approximately 69% seen once. This clone was seen just once. No antigen is known for it. The chain employs TRBV9 and TRBJ2-7, with TRBD1 matching 8 bases. The sample was PBMCs, taken before ibrutinib treatment. The sequence came from a human donor with chronic lymphocytic leukemia. This chain's CDR3 is CASSVGTGPYEQYF. In nucleotides, the CDR3 is TGTGCCAGCAGCGTAGGGACAGGGCCCTACGAGCAGTACTTC. Variable domain in full (rest from reference TRBV9 and TRBJ2-7): DSGVTQTPKHLITATGQRVTLRCSPRSGDLSVYWYQQSLDQGLQFLIQYYNGEERAKGNILERFSAQQFPDLHSELNLSSLELGDSALYFCASSVGTGPYEQYFGPGTRLTVT.